The next 20 T cell receptor beta chains were all read from a single sample in a study of shared T cell receptors in the human thymus. TCRdb keeps only in-frame clones here, not all; method: immunoSEQ multiplex PCR. The sample holds a few hundred thousand clones, 85% to 95% seen once. The sequenced material came from thymocytes. The source is a human donor.

This clone has just a few counts. The genes are TRBV27 and TRBJ1-5, with D possibly being TRBD1 (5 bases). This CDR3 has 14 amino acids. Germline CDR1 is MNHEY and CDR2 is SMNVEV (reference sequence). The V gene lost 5 bases and the J gene lost 7 bases, with 15 bases spanning the gap. CDR3 coding DNA: TGTGCCAGCAGTCGGTACCCAGAGGGGCAGCCCCAGCATTTT. Its protein product is CASSRYPEGQPQHF.

The rearrangement joins TRBV28 to TRBJ2-3; the D gene is possibly TRBD2 (5 bases). Germline CDR1 is MDHEN and CDR2 is SYDVKM. This CDR3 contains 19 residues. V dropped 5 bases and J dropped 0 bases, with 24 bases sitting between them. In nucleotides, the CDR3 is TGTGCCAGCAGTCCTTCCACCGGACCGAGGGTCTCTAGCACAGATACGCAGTATTTT. Amino acid sequence: CASSPSTGPRVSSTDTQYF.

This chain uses TRBV28 with TRBJ1-1, with a possible D match to TRBD1 (6 bases). The germline gives CDR1 MDHEN, CDR2 SYDVKM. The CDR3 totals 15 residues. V lost 5 bases and J 4 bases, leaving 17 bases between the germline ends. The CDR3: CASSHPGGGSTEAFF. The CDR3 nucleotides read TGTGCCAGCAGTCACCCGGGGGGCGGGAGCACTGAAGCTTTCTTT. Combining the CDR3 with reference TRBV28 and TRBJ1-1 gives the whole variable domain DVKVTQSSRYLVKRTGEKVFLECVQDMDHENMFWYRQDPGLGLRLIYFSYDVKMKEKGDIPEGYSVSREKKERFSLILESASTNQTSMYLCASSHPGGGSTEAFFGQGTRLTVV.

This rearrangement joins TRBV28 to TRBJ1-4; D gene uncertain. This CDR3 region has 14 residues. Per the germline V gene, CDR1 is MDHEN and CDR2 is SYDVKM. Trimming removed 3 bases at V and 6 bases at J, with 11 bases between. CDR3 in amino acids: CASSFYAIDEKLFF. The CDR3 DNA is TGTGCCAGCAGTTTCTACGCGATCGATGAAAAACTGTTTTTT.

V usage is TRBV7-9 and J usage is TRBJ1-2; D may be TRBD1 (5 bases). Germline values: CDR1 SEHNR, CDR2 FQNEAQ (reference sequence). V was trimmed by 7 bases and J by 10 bases, leaving 28 bases between them. The CDR3 sequence is 16 residues long. The CDR3 reads CASTFKAQQAVRIYTF. CDR3 in DNA: TGTGCCAGCACCTTTAAAGCCCAACAGGCGGTGAGGATCTACACCTTC. Filled out from reference TRBV7-9 and TRBJ1-2, the complete variable domain reads DTGVSQNPRHKITKRGQNVTFRCDPISEHNRLYWYRQTLGQGPEFLTYFQNEAQLEKSRLLSDRFSAERPKGSFSTLEIQRTEQGDSAMYLCASTFKAQQAVRIYTFGSGTRLTVV.

The chain joins TRBV25-1 to TRBJ2-7, with 8 bases lining up with TRBD1. The CDR3 spans 13 residues. V gave up 7 bases and J gave up 3 bases; unmatched junction bases: 5. Germline V gene sequence: CDR1 MGHDK, CDR2 SYGVNS. In nucleotides, the CDR3 is TGTGCCAGCACTGGACAGGGAGACTACGAGCAGTACTTC. This sequence encodes CASTGQGDYEQYF.

This chain uses TRBV5-1 with TRBJ2-5, with TRBD1 matching over 8 bases. The CDR3 is 14 amino acids. Germline trimming cut 0 bases from V and 3 bases from J; bases unmatched to any gene: 1. Germline assignment: CDR1 SGHRS and CDR2 YFSETQ. CDR3 protein: CASSLEQGEETQYF. The CDR3 DNA reads as TGCGCCAGCAGCTTGGAACAGGGGGAAGAGACCCAGTACTTC. Full variable domain (rest looked up from reference TRBV5-1 and TRBJ2-5): KAGVTQTPRYLIKTRGQQVTLSCSPISGHRSVSWYQQTPGQGLQFLFEYFSETQRNKGNFPGRFSGRQFSNSRSEMNVSTLELGDSALYLCASSLEQGEETQYFGPGTRLLVL.

This chain connects TRBV28 to TRBJ2-7, with 7 bases that match TRBD1. CDR1 MDHEN and CDR2 SYDVKM come from the germline V gene. This CDR3 contains 12 residues. V gave up 7 bases and J gave up 3 bases; unmatched junction bases: 3. CDR3 region: CASTGDSYEQYF. The CDR3 DNA reads as TGTGCCAGCACCGGGGACAGCTACGAGCAGTACTTC.

The chain has TRBV2 and TRBJ1-1; no reliable D call. CDR3 length equals 14 residues. Trimming removed 6 bases from V and 0 bases from J, with 11 bases in between. The germline CDR1 and CDR2 sequences are SNHLY and FYNNEI. Written as DNA, the CDR3 is TGTGCCAGCAGCCAAGAGGGTTTGAACACTGAAGCTTTCTTT. Its protein product is CASSQEGLNTEAFF.

The chain joins TRBV9 to TRBJ2-2; 11 positions match TRBD1. Germline assignment: CDR1 SGDLS and CDR2 YYNGEE. Trimming took 2 bases from V and 4 from J; bases not matched to a gene: 13. The CDR3 has 19 amino acids. CDR3 loop: CASSVQTGTGGSGTGELFF. The CDR3 nucleotides read TGTGCCAGCAGCGTCCAAACGGGGACAGGGGGGTCGGGCACCGGGGAGCTGTTTTTT.

The chain employs TRBV11-3 and TRBJ2-2; possibly TRBD1 or TRBD2 for D (5 bases each). CDR3 length: 14 residues. V was clipped by 5 bases and J by 5 bases, with 12 bases between them. Germline V CDR1 and CDR2: SGHNT, YENEEA. The CDR3 reads CASSQGWGTGELFF. CDR3 coding DNA: TGTGCCAGCAGCCAGGGTTGGGGGACCGGGGAGCTGTTTTTT.

In regard to this clone: One end of the junction is discordant with germline, which a read error may explain. The V and J genes are TRBV7-2 and TRBJ2-7, with D perhaps TRBD2 (6 bases). Germline CDR1 and CDR2: SGHTA and FQGNSA. The CDR3 covers 17 residues. Here the CDR3 DNA reads TGTGCCAGCATCTTATACCTCCTCGAACGGGAGATCTACGAGCAGTACTTC. Translation gives CASILYLLEREIYEQYF.

The chain uses TRBV6-5 and TRBJ2-1; D might be TRBD1 or TRBD2, each matching 5 bases. V was shortened by 2 bases and J by 7 bases, with 15 bases between the two germline ends. Germline loops: CDR1 MNHEY, CDR2 SVGAGI. The CDR3 loop spans 15 amino acids. CDR3 residues: CASSYRGADRNEQFF. As DNA, the CDR3 is TGTGCCAGCAGTTACAGAGGGGCGGATAGAAATGAGCAGTTCTTC.

V gene TRBV2 combines with J gene TRBJ2-3, with D uncertain. In germline, CDR1 is SNHLY, CDR2 FYNNEI. Trimming removed 10 bases from V and 2 bases from J, with 10 bases in between. CDR3 length equals 12 residues. CDR3 nucleotide sequence: TGTGCCAACGGAAAGGTCACAGATACGCAGTATTTT. This translates into CANGKVTDTQYF.

The count of this clone is one. The J gene is TRBJ1-2, the V gene TRBV19; D gene unclear. Deletions cut 3 bases from V and 6 bases from J, with 20 bases between. Germline loops: CDR1 LNHDA, CDR2 SQIVND (reference sequence). The CDR3 is 16 residues long. The CDR3 bases are TGTGCCAGTAGTATCGTCGTCGGGCGGGTGTTTGATGGCTACACCTTC. As protein: CASSIVVGRVFDGYTF.

The chain carries TRBV7-9 and TRBJ2-3, with unresolved D. In germline, CDR1 is SEHNR, CDR2 FQNEAQ (reference sequence). The CDR3 has 15 amino acids. Between the trimmed V and J ends, which lost 1 base and 6 bases, there was a span of 14 bases. The CDR3 sequence: CASSLGPLEEDTQYF. The CDR3 nucleotides are TGTGCCAGCAGCTTAGGCCCGCTTGAAGAGGATACGCAGTATTTT.

The chain is built from TRBV10-2 and TRBJ2-1, with 10 bases aligning to TRBD2. CDR3 size: 16 residues. With V trimmed by 7 bases and J by 4 bases, 10 bases remained unmatched. Germline CDR1 is WSHSY and CDR2 is SAAADI. This CDR3 is CASIPRASGSYNEQFF. The CDR3 nucleotides are TGCGCCAGCATCCCGAGGGCTAGCGGGAGTTACAATGAGCAGTTCTTC.

V is TRBV5-4 and J is TRBJ1-6; 9 bases line up with TRBD1. The germline V gene encodes CDR1 SGHNT and CDR2 YYREEE (reference sequence). The V segment lost 0 bases and the J segment 7 bases; nucleotides outside the gene matches: 2. The CDR3 runs 15 residues. The CDR3 DNA reads as TGTGCCAGCAGCTTGGAGGACAGGGGCAATTCACCCCTCCACTTT. Amino acid sequence: CASSLEDRGNSPLHF.

CDR3 DNA sequence: TGCGCCAGCAGCTTGGCTCGGGGGGCCTACGAGCAGTACTTC. It specifies CASSLARGAYEQYF. This chain joins TRBV5-1 and TRBJ2-7; 7 bases line up with TRBD2. Germline trimming cut 0 bases from V and 2 bases from J; bases unmatched to any gene: 2. This CDR3 contains 14 residues. Germline CDR1 SGHRS, CDR2 YFSETQ.

V and J are TRBV25-1 and TRBJ1-1; 7 bases agree with TRBD1. V shed 7 bases, J shed 9 bases, and the junction held 11 bases outside the gene matches. CDR3 size: 13 residues. CDR1 and CDR2 from the germline V gene are MGHDK and SYGVNS. The CDR3 region is CASTWTGHKQAFF. Written as DNA, the CDR3 is TGTGCCAGCACCTGGACAGGCCACAAACAAGCTTTCTTT.